Below are 9 T cell receptor beta chains sequenced from a single sample in a study of HIV-infected patients and healthy controls. All unsorted peripheral T cells were captured because whole blood was used without fractionation. cDNA was made from approximately 500 ng RNA using alpha and beta constant primers. Using multiplexing indices, alpha and beta chain libraries were generated apart by chain-specific third strand synthesis. TCRdb analysed the 5' RACE reads with MiXCR anew, one entry per CDR3 protein. The sample lists roughly 20,000 distinct CDR3 sequences; roughly 9.5% were seen once. The specimen was blood. The source of these receptors is an adult in good health.

The chain recombines TRBV5-1 with TRBJ1-3; D remains ambiguous. The CDR3 sequence is 16 residues long. V lost 3 bases to trimming and J lost 0 bases, with 13 bases between them. CDR1 is SGHRS and CDR2 is YFSETQ in the germline V gene. The CDR3, as DNA: TGCGCCAGCAGCTCCTCCGCTTCTTCCTCTGGAAACACCATATATTTT. Protein product: CASSSSASSSGNTIYF.

This clonotype was seen repeatedly, ten times or more. The chain employs TRBV29-1 and TRBJ2-5; D perhaps matches TRBD2 (6 bases). V lost 4 bases and J 4 bases, leaving 19 bases between the germline ends. Germline lookup yields CDR1 SQVTM and CDR2 ANQGSEA. The CDR3 runs 15 residues. In DNA form, the CDR3 reads TGCAGCGTTGTAGGAGGGGCAGGGTCAGTAGAGACCCAGTACTTC. It translates to CSVVGGAGSVETQYF.

Note on this clonotype: A much larger clonotype is one base distant, so this may be a read error. The chain employs TRBV11-3 and TRBJ2-1; D gene unclear. CDR1 and CDR2 from the germline V gene are SGHNT and YENEEA. The CDR3 loop spans 13 amino acids. The CDR3 sequence: CASGLIPQNEQFF. The CDR3 DNA is TGTGCCAGCGGCTTAATTCCGCAGAATGAGCAGTTCTTC.

This clonotype has at least ten counts. V gene TRBV27 combines with J gene TRBJ2-6; no reliable D call. Germline V lookup: CDR1 MNHEY, CDR2 SMNVEV (reference sequence). This CDR3 is 13 amino acids long. Trimming left V 2 bases short and J 5 bases short, with 4 bases between. In nucleotides, the CDR3 is TGTGCCAGCAGTTTAAAGAGGGCCAACGTCCTGACTTTC. As protein: CASSLKRANVLTF. Looking up the rest from reference TRBV27 and TRBJ2-6 gives the full variable domain: EAQVTQNPRYLITVTGKKLTVTCSQNMNHEYMSWYRQDPGLGLRQIYYSMNVEVTDKGDVPEGYKVSRKEKRNFPLILESPSPNQTSLYFCASSLKRANVLTFGAGSRLTVL.

This clonotype has more than one count but fewer than ten. V and J are TRBV28 and TRBJ2-1; 7 bases agree with TRBD2. The CDR3 runs to 14 residues. Germline V gene data show CDR1 as MDHEN and CDR2 as SYDVKM. Trimming at V came to 10 bases and at J to 3 bases, leaving 9 bases not matched to a gene. The CDR3 loop is CATRRSGVYNEQFF. CDR3 nucleotides: TGTGCCACCCGCCGGAGCGGGGTCTACAATGAGCAGTTCTTC.

This clonotype showed up many times. This rearrangement joins TRBV9 to TRBJ2-7, with TRBD2 matching over 12 bases. In germline, CDR1 is SGDLS, CDR2 YYNGEE. This CDR3 is 14 amino acids long. The V gene end was trimmed by 4 bases and the J gene end by 4 bases; junction bases not matched to a gene: 3. In DNA, the CDR3 is TGTGCCAGCAGCTTCGGACTAGCGGGGTACGAGCAGTACTTC. Encoded protein: CASSFGLAGYEQYF.

This clonotype was recorded many times. The chain is built from TRBV7-9 and TRBJ2-1; 8 bases fit TRBD1. The germline CDR1 and CDR2 sequences are SEHNR and FQNEAQ (reference sequence). The CDR3 is 14 amino acids. The V gene end was trimmed by 4 bases and the J gene end by 4 bases; junction bases not matched to a gene: 3. The CDR3: CASSSGGWYNEQFF. CDR3 coding DNA: TGTGCCAGCAGCTCAGGGGGCTGGTACAATGAGCAGTTCTTC.

The CDR3 DNA follows: TGCGCCAGCAGCCGTGCGACGGGCATCATGAACACTGAAGCTTTCTTT. Translated: CASSRATGIMNTEAFF. The chain links TRBV4-1 to TRBJ1-1; D unclear. Trimming removed 4 bases at V and 0 bases at J, with 15 bases between. Per germline, CDR1 MGHRA and CDR2 YSYEKL. The CDR3 sequence is 16 residues long.

This clonotype was seen many times. The rearrangement links TRBV5-6 to TRBJ2-7; 8 bases line up with TRBD2. The junction had 10 bases not matched to a gene; V was cut back by 4 bases and J by 4 bases. This CDR3 is 15 amino acids long. The germline CDR1 and CDR2 sequences are SGHDT and YYEEEE. DNA for the CDR3: TGTGCCAGCAGCCACACGGGACTAGGAGGTTACGAGCAGTACTTC. This encodes CASSHTGLGGYEQYF.